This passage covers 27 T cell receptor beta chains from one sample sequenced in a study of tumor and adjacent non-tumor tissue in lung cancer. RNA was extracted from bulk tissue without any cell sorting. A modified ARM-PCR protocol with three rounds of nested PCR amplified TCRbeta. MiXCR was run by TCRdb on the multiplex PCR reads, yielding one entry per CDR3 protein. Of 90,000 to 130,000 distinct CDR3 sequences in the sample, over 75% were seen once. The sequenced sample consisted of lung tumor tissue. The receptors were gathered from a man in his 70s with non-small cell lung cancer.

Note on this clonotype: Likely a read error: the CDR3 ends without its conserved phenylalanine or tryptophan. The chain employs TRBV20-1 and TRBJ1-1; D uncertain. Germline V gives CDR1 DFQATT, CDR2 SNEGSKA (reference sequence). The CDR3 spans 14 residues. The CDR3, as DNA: TGCAGTGCTAGAGATCTGACCTCGGGCACTGTAGCTTTCATT. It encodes CSARDLTSGTVAFI.

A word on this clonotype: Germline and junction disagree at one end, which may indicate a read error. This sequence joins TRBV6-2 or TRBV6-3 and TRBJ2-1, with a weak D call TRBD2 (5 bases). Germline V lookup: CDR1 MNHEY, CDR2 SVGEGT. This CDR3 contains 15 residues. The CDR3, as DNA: TGTGCCAGCAGTCCGGGATTAGGCATTACCAATGGGCAGTTCTTC. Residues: CASSPGLGITNGQFF.

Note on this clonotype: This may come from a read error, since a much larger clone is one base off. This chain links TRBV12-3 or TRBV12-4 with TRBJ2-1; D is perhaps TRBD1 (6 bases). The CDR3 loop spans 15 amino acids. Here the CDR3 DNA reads TGTGCCAGCAGTTTAGTAGGGGGTATCTACAATGAGCAGATCTTC. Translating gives CASSLVGGIYNEQIF.

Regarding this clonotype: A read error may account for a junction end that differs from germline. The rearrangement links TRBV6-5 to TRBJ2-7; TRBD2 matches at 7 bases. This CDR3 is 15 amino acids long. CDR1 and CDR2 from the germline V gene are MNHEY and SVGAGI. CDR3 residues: CGVGRRLAGSYEQIF. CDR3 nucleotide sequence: TGTGGCGTCGGAAGGAGACTAGCAGGTTCTTACGAGCAGATCTTC.

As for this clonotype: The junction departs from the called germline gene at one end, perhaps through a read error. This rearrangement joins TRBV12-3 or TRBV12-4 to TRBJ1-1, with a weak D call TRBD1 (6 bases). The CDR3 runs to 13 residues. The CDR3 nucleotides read TGTACCAGCAGTGGGGGGGCTCGGACTGAGGTTTTCTTT. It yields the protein CTSSGGARTEVFF.

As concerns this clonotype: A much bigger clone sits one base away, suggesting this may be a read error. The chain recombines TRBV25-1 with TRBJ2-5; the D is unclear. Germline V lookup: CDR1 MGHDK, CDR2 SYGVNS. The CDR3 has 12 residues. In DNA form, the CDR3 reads TGTGCCAGCACGGGTAGCCGAGAGACCCATTACTTC. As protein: CASTGSRETHYF.

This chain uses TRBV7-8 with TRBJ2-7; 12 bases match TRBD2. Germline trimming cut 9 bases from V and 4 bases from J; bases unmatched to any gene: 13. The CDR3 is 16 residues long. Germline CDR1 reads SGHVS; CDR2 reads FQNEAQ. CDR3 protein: CASGSFGLAGIYEQYF. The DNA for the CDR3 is TGTGCCAGTGGCTCGTTCGGACTAGCGGGAATTTACGAGCAGTACTTC.

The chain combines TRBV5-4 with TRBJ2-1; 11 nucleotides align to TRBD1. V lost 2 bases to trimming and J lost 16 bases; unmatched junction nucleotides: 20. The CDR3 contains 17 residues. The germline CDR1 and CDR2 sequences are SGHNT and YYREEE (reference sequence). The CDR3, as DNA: TGTGCCAGCAGCTTTAAGGGGGACAGGGGGTTCCCCTATGGGCACTTCTTC. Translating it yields CASSFKGDRGFPYGHFF.

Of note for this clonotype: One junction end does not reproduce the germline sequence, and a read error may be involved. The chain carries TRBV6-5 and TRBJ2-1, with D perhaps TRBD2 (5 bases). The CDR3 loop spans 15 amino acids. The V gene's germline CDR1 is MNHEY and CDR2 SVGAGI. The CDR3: CASNYSASGRDEQFF. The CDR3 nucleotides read TGTGCCAGCAATTACTCGGCTAGTGGGAGAGATGAACAGTTCTTC.

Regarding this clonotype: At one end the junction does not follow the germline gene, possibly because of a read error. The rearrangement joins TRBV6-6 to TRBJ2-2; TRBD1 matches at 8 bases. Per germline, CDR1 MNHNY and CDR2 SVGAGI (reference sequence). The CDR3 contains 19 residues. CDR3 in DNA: TGTGCCAGCAATTACGCAAACTTCGATTGGACAGGGCCCACCCGGGAGCTGTTTTTT. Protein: CASNYANFDWTGPTRELFF.

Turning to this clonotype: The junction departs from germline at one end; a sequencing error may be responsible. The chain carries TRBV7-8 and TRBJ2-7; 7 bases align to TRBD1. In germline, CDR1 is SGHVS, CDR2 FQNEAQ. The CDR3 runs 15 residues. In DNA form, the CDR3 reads TGTGCCTGCAGCCTCCAGGGACAGACAAACTACAAGCAGTACTTC. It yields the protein CACSLQGQTNYKQYF.

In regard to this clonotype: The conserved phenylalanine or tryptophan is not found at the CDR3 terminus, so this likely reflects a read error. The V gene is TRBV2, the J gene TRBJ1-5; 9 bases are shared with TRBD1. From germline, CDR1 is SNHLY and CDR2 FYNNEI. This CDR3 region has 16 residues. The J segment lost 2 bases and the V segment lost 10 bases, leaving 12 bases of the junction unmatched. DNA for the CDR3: TGTGCCACACAACTGGGACAGGGTAACGGCAATCAGCCCCAGCATTAT. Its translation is CATQLGQGNGNQPQHY.

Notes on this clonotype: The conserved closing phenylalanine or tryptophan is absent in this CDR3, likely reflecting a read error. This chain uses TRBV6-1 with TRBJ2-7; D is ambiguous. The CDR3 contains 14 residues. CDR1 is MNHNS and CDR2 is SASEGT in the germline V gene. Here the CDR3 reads CANSDPTLTYEQYL. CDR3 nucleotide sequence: TGTGCCAACAGTGACCCGACGCTTACTTACGAGCAGTACTTA.

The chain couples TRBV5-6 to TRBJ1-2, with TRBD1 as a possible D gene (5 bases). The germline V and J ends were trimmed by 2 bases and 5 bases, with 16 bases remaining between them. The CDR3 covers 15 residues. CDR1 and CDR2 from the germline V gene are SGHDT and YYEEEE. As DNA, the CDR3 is TGTGCCAGCAGCTTAGGACATGACAAGCGGTATGGCTACACCTTC. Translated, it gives CASSLGHDKRYGYTF.

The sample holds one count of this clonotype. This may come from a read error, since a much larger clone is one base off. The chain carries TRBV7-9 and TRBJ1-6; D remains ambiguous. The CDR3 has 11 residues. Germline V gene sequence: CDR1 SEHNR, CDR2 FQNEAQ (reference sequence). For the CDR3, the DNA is TGTGCCGGCAGCTTAAATTCACCCCTCCACTTT. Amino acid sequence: CAGSLNSPLHF.

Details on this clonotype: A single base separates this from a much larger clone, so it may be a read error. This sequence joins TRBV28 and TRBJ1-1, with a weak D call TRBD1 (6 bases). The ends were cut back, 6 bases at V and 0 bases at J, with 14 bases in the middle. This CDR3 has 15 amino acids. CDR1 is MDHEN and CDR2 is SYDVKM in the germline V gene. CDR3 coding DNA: TGTGCCAGCAGGACCTGGACAGACTTGAACACTGAAGCTTTCTTT. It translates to CASRTWTDLNTEAFF.

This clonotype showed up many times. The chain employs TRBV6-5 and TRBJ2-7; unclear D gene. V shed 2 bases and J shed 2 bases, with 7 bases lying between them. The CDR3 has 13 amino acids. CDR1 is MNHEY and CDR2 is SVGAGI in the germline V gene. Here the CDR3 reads CASSYRLTYEQYF. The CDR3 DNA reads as TGTGCCAGCAGTTACCGGCTGACCTACGAGCAGTACTTC.

This CDR3 is CNVFGQGTRSEAFF. The CDR3 nucleotides read TGCAACGTCTTCGGACAGGGAACTAGAAGTGAAGCTTTCTTT. The V gene is TRBV29-1, the J gene TRBJ1-1; 8 bases fit TRBD1. CDR3 length: 14 amino acids. CDR1 is SQVTM and CDR2 is ANQGSEA in the germline V gene.

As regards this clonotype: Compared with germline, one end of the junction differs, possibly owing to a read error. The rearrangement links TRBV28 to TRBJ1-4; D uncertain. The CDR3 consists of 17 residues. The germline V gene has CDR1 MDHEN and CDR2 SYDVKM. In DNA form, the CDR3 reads TGTGCCAGCAGCTTCGCTATCGGGCAGTCAACTAGTGAAAAACTGTTTTTT. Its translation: CASSFAIGQSTSEKLFF.

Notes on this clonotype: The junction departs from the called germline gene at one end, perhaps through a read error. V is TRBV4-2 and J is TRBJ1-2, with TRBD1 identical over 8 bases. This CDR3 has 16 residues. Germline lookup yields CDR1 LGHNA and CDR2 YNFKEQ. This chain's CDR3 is CVSRQEQGACSYGYTF. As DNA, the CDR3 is TGTGTCAGCAGACAAGAGCAGGGGGCGTGTAGCTATGGATACACCTTC.

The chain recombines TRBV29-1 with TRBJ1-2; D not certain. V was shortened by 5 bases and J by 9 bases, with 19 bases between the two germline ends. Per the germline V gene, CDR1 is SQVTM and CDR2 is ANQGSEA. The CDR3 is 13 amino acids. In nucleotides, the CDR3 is TGCAGCGTTCTCCATACGGGAGCCCATTGCTACACCTTC. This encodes CSVLHTGAHCYTF.

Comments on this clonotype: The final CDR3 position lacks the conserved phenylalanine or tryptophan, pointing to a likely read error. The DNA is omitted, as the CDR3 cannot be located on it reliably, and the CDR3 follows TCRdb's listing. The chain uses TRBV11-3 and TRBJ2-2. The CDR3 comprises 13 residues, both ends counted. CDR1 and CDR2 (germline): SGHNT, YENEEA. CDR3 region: CASSFLDTGELLL.

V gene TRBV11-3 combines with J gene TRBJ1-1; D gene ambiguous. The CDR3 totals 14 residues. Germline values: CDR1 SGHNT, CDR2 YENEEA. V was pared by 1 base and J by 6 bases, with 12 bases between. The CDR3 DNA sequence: TGTGCCAGCAGCTTAGGAGGGCCCAGAGCTGAAGCTTTCTTT. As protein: CASSLGGPRAEAFF.

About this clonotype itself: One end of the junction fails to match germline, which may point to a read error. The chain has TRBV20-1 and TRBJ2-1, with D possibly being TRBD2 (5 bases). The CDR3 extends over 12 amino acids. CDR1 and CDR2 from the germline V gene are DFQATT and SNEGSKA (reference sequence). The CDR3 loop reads CSARGPGNEQFF. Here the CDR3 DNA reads TGCAGTGCTAGAGGGCCGGGGAATGAGCAGTTCTTT.

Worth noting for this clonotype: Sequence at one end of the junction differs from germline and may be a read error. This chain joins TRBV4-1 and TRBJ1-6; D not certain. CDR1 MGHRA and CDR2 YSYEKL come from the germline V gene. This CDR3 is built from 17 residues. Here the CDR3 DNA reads TGCGCAAGCAGCCAGGCCGTCATTAGCTCCCATAATTCACCCCTCCACTTT. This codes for CASSQAVISSHNSPLHF.

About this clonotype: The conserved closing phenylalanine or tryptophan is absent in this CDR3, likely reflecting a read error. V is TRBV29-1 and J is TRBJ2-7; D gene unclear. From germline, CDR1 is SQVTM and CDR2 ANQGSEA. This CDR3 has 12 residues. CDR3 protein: CNVEDRESEQYI. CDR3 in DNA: TGCAACGTTGAAGATCGAGAGAGCGAGCAGTACATC.

CDR3: CASSSQLGVDNSPLHF. CDR3 in DNA: TGCGCCAGCAGCTCACAGTTAGGCGTTGATAATTCACCCCTCCACTTT. V and J are TRBV10-2 and TRBJ1-6; D is unclear. The V end was cut by 6 bases, the J end by 5 bases, with 17 bases between. The germline V gene has CDR1 WSHSY and CDR2 SAAADI. The CDR3 contains 16 residues.